Listed here are 13 T cell receptor beta chains from one sample, sequenced in a study of glioma-infiltrating T cells. Using RNA template, CDR3s of TCR alpha and beta were amplified with iRepertoire arm-PCR. TCRdb independently ran MiXCR on the multiplex PCR reads; one entry per CDR3 protein. Of fewer than 500,000 distinct CDR3 sequences listed, less than 50% are singletons. The sample consisted of glioma tissue, nonneoplastic brain tissue, or PBMCs (not recorded which). These TCRs come from a human donor with low-grade glioma or glioblastoma, undergoing nonglioma brain surgery, or in good health (not recorded which).

The sample holds a few counts of this clonotype. The chain has TRBV2 and TRBJ2-1, with 9 bases matching TRBD2. This CDR3 comprises 15 residues. The V and J ends lost 6 bases and 0 bases, in that order; junction bases with no gene match: 3. Germline V gene lookup returns CDR1 SNHLY and CDR2 FYNNEI. CDR3 region: CASRRLAVSYNEQFF. DNA of the CDR3: TGTGCCAGCAGACGACTAGCGGTCTCCTACAATGAGCAGTTCTTC.

This CDR3 reads CASKGTHTGELFF. CDR3 coding DNA: TGTGCCAGCAAGGGGACACACACCGGGGAGCTGTTTTTT. The J gene is TRBJ2-2, the V gene TRBV2; tentatively, D is TRBD1 (6 bases). CDR1 and CDR2 (germline): SNHLY, FYNNEI. The CDR3 totals 13 residues. The V end lost 7 bases, the J end lost 3 bases, and 9 bases lay between the germline ends.

V gene TRBV7-2 combines with J gene TRBJ2-3; TRBD2 might be the D (6 bases). The CDR3 length is 15 residues. Germline assignment: CDR1 SGHTA and CDR2 FQGNSA. V dropped 6 bases and J dropped 2 bases, with 15 bases sitting between them. CDR3 protein: CASSPGRRATDTQYF. CDR3 coding DNA: TGTGCCAGCAGTCCGGGTAGGAGGGCCACAGATACGCAGTATTTT.

Details on this clonotype: A much bigger clone sits one base away, suggesting this may be a read error. The gene calls are TRBV6-1 and TRBJ2-3; D perhaps matches TRBD1 (6 bases). The J call may not be correct, given that the DNA end is closer to TRBJ1-1. The CDR3 loop spans 14 amino acids. Germline V gene sequence: CDR1 MNHNS, CDR2 SASEGT. The CDR3 loop reads CASSEAPGGAEAFF. The CDR3, as DNA: TGTGCCAGCAGTGAAGCGCCGGGGGGCGCTGAAGCTTTCTTT.

About this clonotype: Since a much larger clone is just one base distant, this may be a read error. In this CDR3 the conserved last residue, phenylalanine or tryptophan, is missing, so a read error is likely. J is TRBJ1-1 and V is TRBV6-6; 7 bases are shared with TRBD1. V lost 2 bases to trimming and J lost 4 bases; unmatched junction nucleotides: 1. Per germline, CDR1 MNHNY and CDR2 SVGAGI (reference sequence). The CDR3 has 13 residues. CDR3 nucleotides: TGTGCCAGCAGTTACCAGGGGGGCACTGAAGCTTTCCTT. Its protein product is CASSYQGGTEAFL.

The V gene is TRBV4-1, the J gene TRBJ1-6; D ambiguous. This CDR3 has 16 amino acids. Germline V CDR1 and CDR2: MGHRA, YSYEKL. V was pared by 4 bases and J by 7 bases, with 17 bases between. The CDR3 region has the DNA TGCGCCAGCAGCCTAGGTACGGGCTCCGTCAATTCACCCCTCCACTTT. Amino acid sequence: CASSLGTGSVNSPLHF.

The rearrangement links TRBV7-3 to TRBJ2-5, with a weak D call TRBD1 (6 bases). Germline CDR1 and CDR2: SGHTA and FQGTGA. Trimming took off 8 bases at V and 2 bases at J, with 12 bases between the two ends. This CDR3 has 13 residues. The CDR3 loop reads CASSWGQQETQYF. The CDR3 bases are TGTGCCAGCTCGTGGGGGCAGCAAGAGACCCAGTACTTC.

There are many counts of this clonotype. V gene TRBV27 combines with J gene TRBJ1-4; D unclear. The CDR3 runs to 16 residues. The V gene lost 8 bases and the J gene lost 0 bases, with 16 bases spanning the gap. Germline CDR1 and CDR2: MNHEY and SMNVEV (reference sequence). Here the CDR3 reads CASSPMIVATNEKLFF. The CDR3 bases are TGTGCCAGCTCCCCCATGATAGTTGCAACTAATGAAAAACTGTTTTTT.

In the case of this clonotype: A much bigger clone sits one base away, suggesting this may be a read error. The gene calls are TRBV6-1 and TRBJ2-1; 7 bases match TRBD2. The CDR3 is 15 amino acids. Per germline, CDR1 MNHNS and CDR2 SASEGT. Germline trimming cut 7 bases from V and 6 bases from J; bases unmatched to any gene: 12. The CDR3 bases are TGTGCCAGCAACAAACCCCCTACTAGCGTCAATGAGCAGTTCTTC. It encodes CASNKPPTSVNEQFF.

This clonotype was observed a handful of times. The chain employs TRBV20-1 and TRBJ2-7; D is perhaps TRBD1 (9 bases). The germline CDR1 and CDR2 sequences are DFQATT and SNEGSKA (reference sequence). The CDR3 has 14 amino acids. V was shortened by 5 bases and J by 5 bases, with 19 bases between the two germline ends. The CDR3 DNA is TGCAGTGCTTTTTCGACAGGGGGACTAGACGAGCAGTACTTC. This gives the protein CSAFSTGGLDEQYF.

The chain has TRBV5-1 and TRBJ2-3, with D unclear. This CDR3 has 16 amino acids. The ends were cut back, 0 bases at V and 0 bases at J, with 11 bases in the middle. Germline lookup yields CDR1 SGHRS and CDR2 YFSETQ. The CDR3 here is CASSLETRSSTDTQYF. Written as DNA, the CDR3 is TGCGCCAGCAGCTTGGAAACCCGATCTAGCACAGATACGCAGTATTTT.

Points on this clonotype: With a much larger clone just one base away, this may be a read error. V gene TRBV27 combines with J gene TRBJ2-1; 9 bases agree with TRBD1. Per germline, CDR1 MNHEY and CDR2 SMNVEV (reference sequence). The CDR3 is made up of 17 amino acids. J lost 10 bases, V lost 1 base, and 14 bases had no gene match. CDR3 bases: TGTGCCAGCAGTTTATTAGGCTTTTCCAGGACAGGGGACGAGCAGTTCTTC. Protein sequence: CASSLLGFSRTGDEQFF.

Comment on this clonotype: Compared with germline, one end of the junction differs, possibly owing to a read error. The V call is TRBV6-1, the J call TRBJ2-7; TRBD1 agrees at 9 bases. The CDR3 covers 15 residues. Germline CDR1 is MNHNS and CDR2 is SASEGT. In DNA form, the CDR3 reads TGTGCCAGCAGTGTTGGACAGGGGAGATACAATGAGCAGAACTTC. Its protein product is CASSVGQGRYNEQNF.